Sequencing of this T cell receptor beta chain was carried out in a study of blood T cell repertoires in COVID-19. Study overall: Samples of COVID-19 (acute and convalescent) were obtained from the United States, Italy and Spain. T cells, B-cell-depleted T cells, or PBMCs supplied cDNA or gDNA.

Deletions cut 3 bases from V and 2 bases from J, with 10 bases between. CDR1 is LGHDT and CDR2 is YNNKEL in the germline V gene (reference sequence). CDR3 length equals 14 residues. Original processing methods: The authors estimated nucleated cell counts from reference gene primer amplification. Profiled with immunoSEQ multiplex PCR; TCRdb holds only in-frame clones, not every one. V, J and clone size reflect that table, while D and trimming were determined from the DNA. The profile shows 250,000 to 300,000 clones, approximately 86% of them singletons. Sequenced material: peripheral blood. The chain employs TRBV3-1 (or the pseudogene TRBV3-2) and TRBJ1-2; D not certain. This receptor was identified in a man aged 25-40 years with active or convalescent COVID-19. The CDR3 bases are TGTGCCAGCAGCCATGGCGGTCTGAACTATGGCTACACCTTC. It is translated as CASSHGGLNYGYTF.